This TCR beta chain was identified during a study of blood T cell repertoires in COVID-19. About the study: Sites in the United States, Italy and Spain provided acute and convalescent COVID-19 samples. T cells, B-cell-depleted T cells, or PBMCs supplied cDNA or gDNA.

Study processing details: Amplifying reference gene primers gave estimates of nucleated cell counts. Profiling relied on immunoSEQ multiplex PCR, and the TCRdb table lists in-frame clones only, not all of them. V and J calls plus clone size are reproduced from that table; the DNA served to infer D and trimming. The profile shows almost 80,000 clones, roughly four fifths of them singletons. This receptor was identified in a woman between 70 and 85 years old with acute or convalescent COVID-19. The sequenced sample consisted of peripheral blood.

The CDR3 sequence is CASSMGQGLEQYF. CDR3 DNA: TGTGCCAGTAGTATGGGACAGGGTCTCGAGCAGTACTTC. The V call is TRBV19, the J call TRBJ2-7, with TRBD1 matching 9 bases. The CDR3 consists of 13 residues. The germline gives CDR1 LNHDA, CDR2 SQIVND (reference sequence). With V trimmed by 3 bases and J by 6 bases, 3 bases remained unmatched. The full variable domain, completed using reference TRBV19 and TRBJ2-7, is DGGITQSPKYLFRKEGQNVTLSCEQNLNHDAMYWYRQDPGQGLRLIYYSQIVNDFQKGDIAEGYSVSREKKESFPLTVTSAQKNPTAFYLCASSMGQGLEQYFGPGTRLTVT.